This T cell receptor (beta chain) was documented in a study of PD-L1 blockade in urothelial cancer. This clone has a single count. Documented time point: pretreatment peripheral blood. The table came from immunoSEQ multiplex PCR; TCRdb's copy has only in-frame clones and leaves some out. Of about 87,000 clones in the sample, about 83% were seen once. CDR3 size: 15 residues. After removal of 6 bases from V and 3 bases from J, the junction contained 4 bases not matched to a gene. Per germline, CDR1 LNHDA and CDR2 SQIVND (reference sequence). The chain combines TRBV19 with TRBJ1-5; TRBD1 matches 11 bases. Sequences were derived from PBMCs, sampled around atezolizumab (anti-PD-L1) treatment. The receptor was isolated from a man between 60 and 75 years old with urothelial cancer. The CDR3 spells CASRGQGGFNQPQHF. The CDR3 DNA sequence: TGTGCCAGTAGGGGACAGGGGGGTTTCAATCAGCCCCAGCATTTT.